Sequencing of this T cell receptor beta chain was carried out in a study of T cell responses to AZD1222 COVID-19 vaccine. Second-dose schedules of about 4 or about 12 weeks were combined. The CDR3 consists of 15 residues. CDR1 and CDR2 from the germline V gene are SGHTA and FQGTGA. V lost 5 bases to trimming and J lost 2 bases; unmatched junction nucleotides: 5. Details on this clone: Antigen specificity is unknown.

Findings and limits, study-wide: It was only a handful of AZD1222 recipients who were seropositive at baseline. Donors, mostly white British, included more females; clonal diversity was possibly underestimated. As reported, nearly half of all spike-specific TCRs target variant regions that are unmutated.

Some clones are missing from TCRdb's copy, which holds only in-frame ones; the method was immunoSEQ multiplex PCR. The sample lists about 140,000 clones; almost 95% were seen once. The chain combines TRBV7-3 with TRBJ2-1; 8 nucleotides align to TRBD2. The sample consisted of peripheral blood, taken 28 days after the second AZD1222 dose. This TCR was recovered from an adult who received the AZD1222 COVID-19 vaccine. CDR3 sequence reads: CASSPPGRAYNEQFF. The CDR3 DNA sequence: TGTGCCAGCAGCCCCCCCGGGAGGGCCTACAATGAGCAGTTCTTC.